The TCR beta chain under discussion was sequenced for a study of shared clonotypes between healthy human individuals. About the research overall: CD8 memory received one plate per donor, CD8 naive two, CD4 memory three and CD4 naive three.

Sequencing was at deep level. Assay: immunoSEQ multiplex PCR; the TCRdb copy retains only in-frame clones and omits some. The data contain approximately 2.4 million clones, approximately 95% of them singletons. Splitting the CD4+ cells yielded a CD45RA+ naive subset and a CD45RA-negative memory subset. This CDR3 has 15 residues. The germline V gene encodes CDR1 SGHRS and CDR2 YFSETQ. Trimming took 0 bases from V and 9 from J, leaving 16 bases between them. This clonotype was obtained from a man in his late teens or twenties in good health. The rearrangement uses TRBV5-1 and TRBJ1-5; D may be TRBD1 (5 bases). The material sequenced was naive CD4+ T cells sorted from blood. Subset of the sample: CD45RA+ positively selected. The CDR3 sequence: CASSLGGGEVGPQHF. CDR3 bases: TGCGCCAGCAGCTTGGGAGGAGGGGAGGTTGGGCCCCAGCATTTT.